This T cell receptor (beta chain) came from a study of radiation and T cells in renal cell carcinoma. Here immunoSEQ multiplex PCR was the method, and the copy in TCRdb shows in-frame clones only, minus some. The sample carries approximately 9,400 clones, roughly 58% recorded once. Indicated treatment: treatment-naive control, cytoreductive nephrectomy. The germline CDR1 and CDR2 sequences are MNHEY and SVGAGI. The CDR3 is 11 residues long. V gave up 7 bases and J gave up 4 bases, with 5 bases separating them. Source: tumor tissue, taken from a patient whose treatment was nephrectomy without radiotherapy. The chain employs TRBV6-5 and TRBJ2-1, with no clear D. The sequence was collected from a man in his forties or fifties with renal cell carcinoma. CDR3 sequence (DNA): TGTGCCAGCAAAAAATACAATGAGCAGTTCTTC. Protein sequence: CASKKYNEQFF.